This T cell receptor beta chain comes out of a study of blood T cell repertoires in COVID-19. Germline assignment: CDR1 MNHEY and CDR2 SMNVEV (reference sequence). The V and J ends lost 3 bases and 6 bases, in that order; junction bases with no gene match: 0. The CDR3 has 12 amino acids. This clone was seen once. The protocol was immunoSEQ multiplex PCR, while the TCRdb copy is restricted to in-frame clones and leaves out a portion. The table has 150,000 to 190,000 clones, around 83% seen once; the top ten hold roughly 8%. This TCR came from a woman in her sixties with COVID-19, enrolled during active disease. The genes are TRBV27 and TRBJ2-3; 7 nucleotides match TRBD2. Sequenced input: peripheral blood. CDR3 sequence reads: CASSLGGDTQYF. The DNA of the CDR3 is TGTGCCAGCAGTTTGGGGGGGGATACGCAGTATTTT.